The rows below give T cell receptor beta chains drawn from one sample of a study of blood T cell repertoires in COVID-19. Clones were sequenced by immunoSEQ multiplex PCR, and TCRdb holds only the in-frame ones, with some missing. The profile shows roughly 220,000 clones, 84% of them singletons. What was sequenced was PBMCs or T cells enriched from blood (not recorded which). The receptor source for this set is a woman aged 35 to 49 who had recovered from COVID-19. Each CDR3 is given with its conserved first and last residue. D genes are given only for firm matches. Expanded clones get a size class; other rows say once, few or many, or leave the size out.

>TRBJ2-3|TRBD2|.|TRBV2
TGTGCCAGCAGACCCACTAGCGGAAGGCCCACAGATACGCAGTATTTT
CASRPTSGRPTDTQYF
>TRBJ2-3|TRBD1|.|TRBV2
TGTGCCAGCGGCCTGCGGGACAGGGTTGGAGATACGCAGTATTTT
CASGLRDRVGDTQYF
>TRBJ1-2|TRBD1|.|TRBV7-3
TGTGCCAGCAGCTTAATGGGACAGTTAACTAACTATGGCTACACCTTC
CASSLMGQLTNYGYTF
>TRBJ2-5|TRBD1|.|TRBV5-4
TGTGCCAGCAGCTTGAACAGGGGGCGCAGGGAGACCCAGTACTTC
CASSLNRGRRETQYF
>TRBJ2-1|TRBD1|.|TRBV5-1
TGCGCCAGCAGAGGGGACAGGGGCTACAATGAGCAGTTCTTC
CASRGDRGYNEQFF
>TRBJ1-2|TRBD1|.|TRBV5-4
TGTGCCAGCAGCTTTTTAGGCAGGGGGCAGGGCTACACCTTC
CASSFLGRGQGYTF
>TRBJ1-5|.|.|TRBV2
TGTGCCAGCAGTGAATATAGAGAAGGGACTTTGCCCCAGCATTTT
CASSEYREGTLPQHF
>TRBJ2-7|.|once|TRBV4-1
TGCGCCAGCAGCCAAGAAAACGGGGGTTCCTACGAGCAGTACTTC
CASSQENGGSYEQYF
>TRBJ1-1|.|.|TRBV10-2
TGCGCCAGCGGGAGACCGGAAGGTACTGAAGCTTTCTTT
CASGRPEGTEAFF
>TRBJ1-1|TRBD1|.|TRBV5-4
TGTGCCAGCAGCTGGGACAGGGGGGACACTGAAGCTTTCTTT
CASSWDRGDTEAFF
>TRBJ1-2|TRBD1|.|TRBV3-1/TRBV3-2
TGTGCCAGCAGCCAAGGCCCACAGGGGAACTATGGCTACACCTTC
CASSQGPQGNYGYTF
>TRBJ1-6|TRBD1|few|TRBV5-1
TGCGCCAGCAGCTCCTCAGGACAGGGCCGTAATAATTCACCCCTCCACTTT
CASSSSGQGRNNSPLHF
>TRBJ1-1|.|few|TRBV7-2
TGTGCCAGCAGCTTAGTTCAGCGTGAAGCTTTCTTT
CASSLVQREAFF
>TRBJ2-1|.|.|TRBV6-5
TGTGCCAGCAGCCCGGAAGGGGGAGTGAGTAATGAGCAGTTCTTC
CASSPEGGVSNEQFF
>TRBJ2-2|.|.|TRBV6-2/TRBV6-3
TGTGCCAGCAGTTACTCTTCCAGGACGAACACCGGGGAGCTGTTTTTT
CASSYSSRTNTGELFF
>TRBJ2-3|TRBD1|.|TRBV5-1
TGCGCCAGCAGCCCGGACAGGGCCCCCAGGGATACGCAGTATTTT
CASSPDRAPRDTQYF
>TRBJ1-5|.|.|TRBV6-2/TRBV6-3
TGTGCCAGCAGTACCCCAGGGGAAGCTCAGCCCCAGCATTTT
CASSTPGEAQPQHF
>TRBJ2-7|.|.|TRBV21-1
TGTGCCAGCAGCAATCGGGGTGGGGGACAGGCGGAAAACGAGCAGTACTTC
CASSNRGGGQAENEQYF
>TRBJ2-7|.|few|TRBV3-1/TRBV3-2
TGTGCCAGCAGCCAATTTCCTGGGCTCGGCTACGAGCAGTACTTC
CASSQFPGLGYEQYF
>TRBJ2-2|TRBD2|.|TRBV18
TGTGCCAGCTCCCCCCGGGGGGACGGGGAGCTGTTTTTT
CASSPRGDGELFF
>TRBJ2-3|.|.|TRBV11-2
TGTGCCAGCAGCTTAGATGGTGCAGGCGGGTATACGCAGTATTTT
CASSLDGAGGYTQYF
>TRBJ1-1|.|.|TRBV5-1
TGCGCCAGCAGCTTGAGGCAGGGGTACACTGAAGCTTTCTTT
CASSLRQGYTEAFF
>TRBJ2-3|TRBD2|.|TRBV19
TGTGCCAGTAGTATAGGATCTAGCGGGAGTAAACAAGATACGCAGTATTTT
CASSIGSSGSKQDTQYF
>TRBJ1-4|.|once|TRBV12-2
TGTGCAAGTCGCTTAGCTTCGCAACAGTCTATTGCAACTAATGAAAAACTGTTTTTT
CASRLASQQSIATNEKLFF
>TRBJ2-3|TRBD2|.|TRBV3-1/TRBV3-2
TGTGCCAGCAGCAGCGGACTAGCGGGAGGAACCAGCACAGATACGCAGTATTTT
CASSSGLAGGTSTDTQYF
>TRBJ2-7|.|once|TRBV7-2
TGTGCCAGCAGCTCCCAGCCGGGAGCGGACGAGCAGTACTTC
CASSSQPGADEQYF
>TRBJ1-2|.|.|TRBV2
TGTGCCAGCAGTGGCAGGGTGGTCTATGGCTACACCTTC
CASSGRVVYGYTF
>TRBJ2-7|.|.|TRBV9
TGTGCCAGCAGCGTAGATCCAGGCTCCTACGAGCAGTACTTC
CASSVDPGSYEQYF
>TRBJ2-1|.|.|TRBV11-3
TGTGCCAGCAGCCCTGATCTAGCGCCATACAATGAGCAGTTCTTC
CASSPDLAPYNEQFF
>TRBJ2-2|.|.|TRBV9
TGTGCCAGCAGCGTCCCAACGAACACCGGGGAGCTGTTTTTT
CASSVPTNTGELFF
>TRBJ1-2|.|.|TRBV7-9
TGTGCCAGCAGCCCTACAGGGTTAGGGGGCTACACCTTC
CASSPTGLGGYTF
>TRBJ1-4|.|.|TRBV4-1
TGCGCCAGCAGCCAACAGACAGCAACTAATGAAAAACTGTTTTTT
CASSQQTATNEKLFF
>TRBJ2-5|.|.|TRBV5-5
TGTGCCAGCAGTCAGGATGTTCAGGGGACCCAGTACTTC
CASSQDVQGTQYF
>TRBJ2-7|.|.|TRBV9
TGTGCCAGCAGCGCCGATATACTTACGGGAGCCTACGAGCAGTACTTC
CASSADILTGAYEQYF
>TRBJ1-2|TRBD1|few|TRBV5-1
TGCGCCAGCAGCCGGGACAGAGATTTCTATGGCTACACCTTC
CASSRDRDFYGYTF
>TRBJ2-5|.|.|TRBV2
TGTGCCAGCAGGAGTGGAGAGACCCAGTACTTC
CASRSGETQYF
>TRBJ2-7|TRBD2|.|TRBV29-1
TGCAGCGTACGGACTAGCGGGGCCTACGAGCAGTACTTC
CSVRTSGAYEQYF
>TRBJ1-5|.|.|TRBV6-1
TGTGCCAGCAGTGAAATATATAGCAATCAGCCCCAGCATTTT
CASSEIYSNQPQHF
>TRBJ1-3|.|.|TRBV5-1
TGCGCCAGCAGCAGCGACGGTTACTCTGGAAACACCATATATTTT
CASSSDGYSGNTIYF
>TRBJ2-7|TRBD2|.|TRBV4-2
TGTGCCAGCAGCCGGGGGACTAGCGGGAATTCCGAGCAGTACTTC
CASSRGTSGNSEQYF
>TRBJ2-1|.|.|TRBV5-4
TGTGCCAGCAGTTTGCCAGGGCTACGGACCCAATCGGCTGAGCAGTTCTTC
CASSLPGLRTQSAEQFF
>TRBJ2-1|TRBD1|.|TRBV18
TGTGCCAGCTCGGACAGGAGCAATGAGCAGTTCTTC
CASSDRSNEQFF
>TRBJ1-5|.|.|TRBV7-9
TGTGCCAGCAGCTTATCGGGAGGGAATCAGCCCCAGCATTTT
CASSLSGGNQPQHF
>TRBJ2-4|TRBD1|.|TRBV27
TGTGCCAGCAGTTTGGCCTACAGGGGCCCCAAAAACATTCAGTACTTC
CASSLAYRGPKNIQYF
>TRBJ1-1|.|once|TRBV5-1
TGCGCCAGCAGCTCGAGGGTGGTGGGGAACACTGAAGCTTTCTTT
CASSSRVVGNTEAFF
>TRBJ1-1|.|.|TRBV5-1
TGCGCCAGCAGCTTGGTTCGGGGGAACACTGAAGCTTTCTTT
CASSLVRGNTEAFF
>TRBJ2-2|TRBD1|.|TRBV24-1
TGTGCCACCAGTGATTCGGGACAGGAGCGGATCTACACCGGGGAGCTGTTTTTT
CATSDSGQERIYTGELFF
>TRBJ1-5|.|.|TRBV18
TGTGCCAGCTCACCATATGCTGGGGGCGAGTTCGGACAGCCCCAGCATTTT
CASSPYAGGEFGQPQHF
>TRBJ2-2|TRBD2|.|TRBV29-1
TGCAGCGTTGGCCCTCCTAGCGGGAGGTCCACCGGGGAGCTGTTTTTT
CSVGPPSGRSTGELFF
>TRBJ1-6|.|.|TRBV30
TGTGCCGGAGGACAGCCTATGGATTCACCCCTCCACTTT
CAGGQPMDSPLHF
>TRBJ2-3|TRBD2|.|TRBV24-1
TGTGCCACCAGTGATCAACGACTAGCGGGAGGGCGGGATACGCAGTATTTT
CATSDQRLAGGRDTQYF
>TRBJ1-3|.|.|TRBV7-9
TGTGCCAGCAGCTTAAGTCCGGGGGTTAAAAAAAGCTCTGGAAACACCATATATTTT
CASSLSPGVKKSSGNTIYF
>TRBJ2-1|.|.|TRBV5-4
TGTGCCAGCAGCCCCGCCGACTACCGCCTCTACAATGAGCAGTTCTTC
CASSPADYRLYNEQFF
>TRBJ1-5|.|.|TRBV21-1
TGTGCCAGTACAGTGTGCGTCGTGCCCCAGCATTTT
CASTVCVVPQHF
>TRBJ1-4|TRBD1|.|TRBV30
TGTGCCTGGAGTGAGAGAGGACAGGGAGGAAAACTGTTTTTT
CAWSERGQGGKLFF
>TRBJ2-2|.|many|TRBV25-1
TGTGCCAGCAGCAAGAGCACCGGGGAGCTGTTTTTT
CASSKSTGELFF
>TRBJ2-2|.|.|TRBV24-1
TGTGCCTCACAGGATACCGGGGAGCTGTTTTTT
CASQDTGELFF
>TRBJ1-2|TRBD1|.|TRBV25-1
TGTGCCAGCAGTATGACAGGGATTGATGGCTACACCTTC
CASSMTGIDGYTF
>TRBJ2-5|.|.|TRBV3-1/TRBV3-2
TGTGCCAGCAGCCAAGAGCGGGAGACCCAGTACTTC
CASSQERETQYF
>TRBJ1-2|.|.|TRBV11-2
TGTGCCAGCAGCTTAGGGTCCGGGGATGGCTACACCTTC
CASSLGSGDGYTF